This T cell receptor beta chain was recovered during a study of vaccination effects on CD4 cells after COVID-19. Study at large: Samples were collected from a few convalescent patients early and late following vaccination. PBMC were cultured at around 2 million per well with approximately 9 IU/ml IL-2 and approximately 10 ug/ml peptides.

Study-level findings and limits: Limitations: small convalescent group and missing early post-infection timepoints.

The method was immunoSEQ multiplex PCR; TCRdb's version includes in-frame clones alone and lacks a portion of them. The repertoire holds around 53,000 clones, around three quarters seen once, with around 5% in the top ten. Culturing for roughly 10 days preceded CD4+ T cell isolation. Documented for the person is a PCR-confirmed SARS-CoV-2 infection occurring between March and December 2020. Participants were vaccinated with two doses of either the BNT162b2 or mRNA-1273 vaccine. IL-2 medium took the place of half the medium on both days 3 and 7. Notes on this clone: Its antigen is unknown.

The source was CD4+ T cells from PBMCs cultured without peptide, collected after COVID-19 vaccination. The receptor was derived from a human donor who had a prior SARS-CoV-2 infection.

CDR3 DNA: TGTGCCAGCAGCCAACCACTAGCGGGGGGGAACTACTACAATGAGCAGTTCTTC. This translates into CASSQPLAGGNYYNEQFF. The gene calls are TRBV9 and TRBJ2-1; 13 nucleotides agree with TRBD2. The germline V gene encodes CDR1 SGDLS and CDR2 YYNGEE. The CDR3 extends over 18 amino acids. V dropped 4 bases and J dropped 3; count of bases not matched to a gene: 10.